The text below deals with one T cell receptor (beta chain). Its specificity is unknown. This entry comes from a study of T cell responses to AZD1222 COVID-19 vaccine. Some clones are missing from TCRdb's copy, which holds only in-frame ones; the method was immunoSEQ multiplex PCR. In the table there are around 180,000 clones, about nine tenths of which are singletons. General study results and limits: Increases in Spike-specific TCR breadth and depth were seen after two AZD1222 doses. Among the donors, most were white British and more were female, and clonal diversity was possibly underestimated. Only six people who got AZD1222 tested seropositive at baseline.

The germline CDR1 and CDR2 sequences are MNHEY and SVGAGI. The CDR3 loop spans 13 amino acids. The V gene end was trimmed by 5 bases and the J gene end by 6 bases; junction bases not matched to a gene: 3. The sequence was obtained from an adult in good health. The chain combines TRBV6-5 with TRBJ1-2; 10 nucleotides agree with TRBD1. Source: peripheral blood, taken on day 0 of MenACWY control vaccination. The CDR3 DNA sequence: TGTGCCAGCAGTCACGGGACAGGGGATGGCTACACCTTC. As protein: CASSHGTGDGYTF.